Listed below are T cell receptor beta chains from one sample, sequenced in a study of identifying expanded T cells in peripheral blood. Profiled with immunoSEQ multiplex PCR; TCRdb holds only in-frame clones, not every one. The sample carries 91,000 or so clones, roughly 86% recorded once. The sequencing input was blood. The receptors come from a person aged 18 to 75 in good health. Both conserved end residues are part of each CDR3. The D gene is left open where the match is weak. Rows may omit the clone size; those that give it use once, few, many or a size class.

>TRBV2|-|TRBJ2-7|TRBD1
TGTGCCAGCAGTCCGGACAGGGTCGGGTACGAGCAGTACTTC
CASSPDRVGYEQYF
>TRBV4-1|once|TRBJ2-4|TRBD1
TGCGCCAGCAGCCAAGGATGGGACAGGGTGTTCATTCAGTACTTC
CASSQGWDRVFIQYF
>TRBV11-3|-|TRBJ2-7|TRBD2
TGTGCCAGCAGCTTGACTAGCGGGGGCGAGCAGTACTTC
CASSLTSGGEQYF
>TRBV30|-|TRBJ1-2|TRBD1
TGTGCCTGGAGTGGCAACAGGGGCTATGGCTACACCTTC
CAWSGNRGYGYTF
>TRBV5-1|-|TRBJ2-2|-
TGCGCCAGCACACTTCGCGCGAACACCGGGGAGCTGTTTTTT
CASTLRANTGELFF
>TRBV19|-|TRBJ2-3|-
TGTGCCAGTAGTACGGACACAGATACGCAGTATTTT
CASSTDTDTQYF
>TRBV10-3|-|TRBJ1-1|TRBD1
TGTGCCATCAGTCCTAACAGGGGGAGAGGAATGAACACTGAAGCTTTCTTT
CAISPNRGRGMNTEAFF
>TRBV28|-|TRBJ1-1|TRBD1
TGTGCCAGCAGGCTGCAGGGGGGGACCACTGAAGCTTTCTTT
CASRLQGGTTEAFF
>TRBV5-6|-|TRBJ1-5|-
TGTGCCAGCAGCCAGGGCCCAATGGGCAATCAGCCCCAGCATTTT
CASSQGPMGNQPQHF
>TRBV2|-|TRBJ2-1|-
TGTGCCAGCATCCCGAGGACTTCCTACAATGAGCAGTTCTTC
CASIPRTSYNEQFF
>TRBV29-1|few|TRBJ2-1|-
TGCAGCGTTGAAGGGGTGGACGGAAAGGACTACAATGAGCAGTTCTTC
CSVEGVDGKDYNEQFF
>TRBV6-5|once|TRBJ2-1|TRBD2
TGTGCCAGCAGAAACAGCGGGGGAGTCGTCAATGAGCAGTTCTTC
CASRNSGGVVNEQFF
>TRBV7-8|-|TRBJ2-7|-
TGTGCCAGCAGCTGGGGTTCCTACGAGCAGTACTTC
CASSWGSYEQYF
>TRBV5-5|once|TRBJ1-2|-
TGTGCCAGCAGCCCCGGCGCGCCGAGGAAGGGCTACACCTTC
CASSPGAPRKGYTF
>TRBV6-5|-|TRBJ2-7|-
TGTGCCAGCAGAGGACACGGCACCTACGAGCAGTACTTC
CASRGHGTYEQYF
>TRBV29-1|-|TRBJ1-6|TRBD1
TGCAGCGCAGGGACAGGAGGGAATTCACCCCTCCACTTT
CSAGTGGNSPLHF
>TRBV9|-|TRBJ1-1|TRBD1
TGTGCCAGCAGCACTACAGGGGGCGCGGTGGACACTGAAGCTTTCTTT
CASSTTGGAVDTEAFF
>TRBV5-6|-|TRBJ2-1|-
TGTGCCAGCAGCTGGGTCGATGAGCAGTTCTTC
CASSWVDEQFF
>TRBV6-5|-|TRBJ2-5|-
TGTGCCAGCAGTCCGGCGGGGCGGACCCAAGAGACCCAGTACTTC
CASSPAGRTQETQYF
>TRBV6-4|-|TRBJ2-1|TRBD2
TGTGCCAGCAGTAATCCCGGGACTAGCGATGAGCAGTTCTTC
CASSNPGTSDEQFF
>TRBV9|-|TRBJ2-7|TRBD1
TGTGCCAGCAGCGACGGGACAGGGCGCTCTTCGAGCTCCTACGAGCAGTACTTC
CASSDGTGRSSSSYEQYF
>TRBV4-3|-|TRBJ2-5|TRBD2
TGCGCCAACCTGACTAGCGGAGGGCAAGAGACCCAGTACTTC
CANLTSGGQETQYF
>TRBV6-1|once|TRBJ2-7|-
TGTGCCAGCCGGGAGTTATTGGGGTTCTACGAGCAGTACTTC
CASRELLGFYEQYF
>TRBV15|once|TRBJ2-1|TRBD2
TGTGCCACCAGCAGAGATAAGCTAGCGGTGAGTGAGCAGTTCTTC
CATSRDKLAVSEQFF
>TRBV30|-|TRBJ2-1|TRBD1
TGTGCCTGGAGTGCCCGGACAGGGCACAGCAATGAGCAGTTCTTC
CAWSARTGHSNEQFF
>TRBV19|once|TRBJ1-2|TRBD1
TGTGCCAGTAGGATCACCGGGACAGATGGCTTAGGGTATGGCTACACCTTC
CASRITGTDGLGYGYTF
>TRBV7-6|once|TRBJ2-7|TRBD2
TGTGCCAGCAGCTTAGACGGGAGGGTTTACGAGCAGTACTTC
CASSLDGRVYEQYF
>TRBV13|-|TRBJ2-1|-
TGTGCCAGCAGCTCCGGGACATTATACAATGAGCAGTTCTTC
CASSSGTLYNEQFF
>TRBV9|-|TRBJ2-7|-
TGTGCCAGCAGCGTAGATCTAGCGAACGAGCAGTACTTC
CASSVDLANEQYF
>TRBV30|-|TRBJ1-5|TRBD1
TGTGCCTGGAGTGTGACAGGGGGAGAACAGCCCCAGCATTTT
CAWSVTGGEQPQHF
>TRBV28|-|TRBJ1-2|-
TGTGCCAGCTCCCAGGACTCTATGGGCTACACCTTC
CASSQDSMGYTF
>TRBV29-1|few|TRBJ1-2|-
TGCAGCGTTTCGATCTATGGCTACACCTTC
CSVSIYGYTF
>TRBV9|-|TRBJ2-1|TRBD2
TGTGCCAGCAGCGTAGGCGGGAGCATTAATGAGCAGTTCTTC
CASSVGGSINEQFF
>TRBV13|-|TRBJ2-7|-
TGTGCCAGCAGTCAGTCAGGGGTCGAGCAGTACTTC
CASSQSGVEQYF
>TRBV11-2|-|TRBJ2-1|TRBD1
TGTGCCAGCAGCTACTGGACAGGAAACAATGAGCAGTTCTTC
CASSYWTGNNEQFF
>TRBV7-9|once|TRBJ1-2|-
TGTGCCAGCAGCTTATTCCAAGGTGTCTATGGCTACACCTTC
CASSLFQGVYGYTF
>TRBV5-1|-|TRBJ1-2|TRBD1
TGCGCCAGCAGCGAGGGACAGGGTGACTATGGCTACACCTTC
CASSEGQGDYGYTF
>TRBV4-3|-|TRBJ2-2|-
TGCGCCAGCAGTTTGGGGGGAACCGGGGAGCTGTTTTTT
CASSLGGTGELFF
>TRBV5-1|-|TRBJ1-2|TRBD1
TGCGCCAGCAGCGGACCGGGACAGGGGACGGGAGGCTACACCTTC
CASSGPGQGTGGYTF
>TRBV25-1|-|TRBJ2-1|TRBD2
TGTGCCAGCAGTGAATACGGCTTCGGGAGGAGCTCCTACAATGAGCAGTTCTTC
CASSEYGFGRSSYNEQFF
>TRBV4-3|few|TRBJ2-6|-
TGCGCCAGCAGCCAAGGGGTGGGGTCTGGGGCCAACGTCCTGACTTTC
CASSQGVGSGANVLTF
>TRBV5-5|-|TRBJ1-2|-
TGTGCCAGCAGCTTGAGGGGGATCGAGTCGGGCTACACCTTC
CASSLRGIESGYTF
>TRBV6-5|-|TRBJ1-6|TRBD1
TGTGCCAGCACTCTCAGGGGGGGGGCTGGGTCACCCCTCCACTTT
CASTLRGGAGSPLHF
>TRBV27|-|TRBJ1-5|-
TGTGCCAGCAGTTTATTGGGACCGGGTAGCAATCAGCCCCAGCATTTT
CASSLLGPGSNQPQHF
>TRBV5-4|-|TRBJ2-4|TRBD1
TGTGCCAGCAGCTTGGGCCACAGGGGGCGGTTCAACATTCAGTACTTC
CASSLGHRGRFNIQYF
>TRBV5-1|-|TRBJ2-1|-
TGCGCCAGCAGGGTAGGGGGGAAGTACAATGAGCAGTTCTTC
CASRVGGKYNEQFF
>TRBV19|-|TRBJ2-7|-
TGTGCCAGTAGTACTAGCCTCGGCAGGGCGATTGGGGAGCAGTACTTC
CASSTSLGRAIGEQYF
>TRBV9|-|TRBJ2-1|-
TGTGCCAGCAACCCCGCGACCGGGAGCTCCTACAATGAGCAGTTCTTC
CASNPATGSSYNEQFF
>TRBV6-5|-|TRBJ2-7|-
TGTGCCAGCAGTTACACCGGGACATCCTACGAGCAGTACTTC
CASSYTGTSYEQYF
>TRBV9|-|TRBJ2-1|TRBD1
TGTGCCAGCAGCGTAGAGGACAGGGTGGGTGAGCAGTTCTTC
CASSVEDRVGEQFF
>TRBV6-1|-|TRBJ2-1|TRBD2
TGTGCCATGGCGACTAGCGTTTACAATGAGCAGTTCTTC
CAMATSVYNEQFF
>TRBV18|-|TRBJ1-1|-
TGTGCCAGCTCACCTCAACACAGGAACACTGAAGCTTTCTTT
CASSPQHRNTEAFF
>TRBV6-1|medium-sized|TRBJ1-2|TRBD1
TGTGCCAGCAGTGAAGCGCTTCTTGGGACAGACTATGGCTACACCTTC
CASSEALLGTDYGYTF